The rows below give T cell receptor beta chains drawn from one sample of a study of cytomegalovirus exposure and HLA in healthy donors. Sequencing used immunoSEQ multiplex PCR; TCRdb keeps in-frame clones, though not all of them. The data contain more than 100,000 clones, about 73% of them seen just once; the ten biggest clones take up about 7.9%. Sample: PBMCs. The receptors originated from a woman in her thirties or forties in good health and CMV-seropositive. The CDR3 runs from the conserved cysteine through the conserved F or W. Fields, in order: V gene, J gene, D gene, clone size, CDR3 protein, CDR3 DNA. D genes are given only for firm matches. Clone size is stated in some rows and not others, as once, few, many or a class when expanded.

TRBV9	TRBJ1-4	TRBD1	.	CASSIGTGNEKLFF	TGTGCCAGCAGCATCGGGACAGGGAATGAAAAACTGTTTTTT
TRBV19	TRBJ2-7	TRBD2	.	CASSYGTGGYEQYF	TGTGCCAGTTCCTACGGGACGGGAGGGTACGAGCAGTACTTC
TRBV9	TRBJ2-7	.	.	CASSVGGGGGYEQYF	TGTGCCAGCAGCGTAGGCGGCGGGGGCGGCTACGAGCAGTACTTC
TRBV9	TRBJ2-1	TRBD2	.	CASSPTSGAAYNEQFF	TGTGCCAGCAGTCCCACTAGCGGGGCAGCCTACAATGAGCAGTTCTTC
TRBV12-5	TRBJ1-5	.	once	CASGLNQPQHF	TGTGCTAGTGGTCTTAATCAGCCCCAGCATTTT
TRBV9	TRBJ2-7	.	.	CASSVEDQGLSYEQYF	TGTGCCAGCAGCGTAGAAGATCAGGGTCTTTCCTACGAGCAGTACTTC
TRBV5-4	TRBJ2-3	TRBD1	.	CASSLEGAHTDTQYF	TGTGCCAGCAGCTTGGAGGGGGCCCACACAGATACGCAGTATTTT
TRBV2	TRBJ1-4	TRBD1	few	CASSVGPRQGSGDEKLFF	TGTGCCAGCAGTGTGGGTCCGAGACAGGGGTCGGGAGATGAAAAACTGTTTTTT
TRBV7-8	TRBJ1-1	TRBD1	few	CASSPPGQGDTEAFF	TGTGCCAGCAGCCCCCCGGGACAGGGTGACACTGAAGCTTTCTTT
TRBV4-3	TRBJ2-5	TRBD1	.	CASSPHDRQGGQTQYF	TGCGCCAGCAGCCCGCACGATCGACAGGGTGGACAGACCCAGTACTTC
TRBV2	TRBJ2-7	.	.	CASSESGRMEQYF	TGTGCCAGCAGTGAAAGTGGCAGGATGGAGCAGTACTTC
TRBV9	TRBJ1-6	TRBD1	.	CASSVSGTVNSPLHF	TGTGCCAGCAGCGTCTCCGGGACAGTAAATTCACCCCTCCACTTT
TRBV9	TRBJ1-3	TRBD1	.	CASSVGGTDSGNTIYF	TGTGCCAGCAGCGTAGGCGGGACAGACTCTGGAAACACCATATATTTT
TRBV7-6	TRBJ2-3	TRBD2	.	CASSLVLAGGTDTQYF	TGTGCCAGCAGCTTAGTTCTAGCGGGGGGCACAGATACGCAGTATTTT
TRBV5-1	TRBJ2-5	TRBD1	.	CASSASGTGEETQYF	TGCGCCAGCAGCGCCTCCGGGACAGGGGAAGAGACCCAGTACTTC
TRBV6-5	TRBJ1-2	.	once	CASRRSGHNYGYTF	TGTGCCAGCAGAAGATCGGGACACAACTATGGCTACACCTTC
TRBV19	TRBJ2-7	.	.	CASSTDSFYEQYF	TGTGCCAGTAGTACGGACAGTTTCTACGAGCAGTACTTC
TRBV5-6	TRBJ1-2	.	.	CASTLGPRGSNYGYTF	TGTGCCAGCACCCTCGGCCCGCGGGGAAGTAACTATGGCTACACCTTC
TRBV7-8	TRBJ1-4	.	few	CASSRSFQGVNEKLFF	TGTGCCAGCAGCCGCTCATTCCAAGGGGTTAATGAAAAACTGTTTTTT
TRBV6-5	TRBJ1-1	.	.	CASSYSKDSWNTEAFF	TGTGCCAGCAGTTACTCGAAGGACTCATGGAACACTGAAGCTTTCTTT
TRBV7-9	TRBJ1-1	TRBD1	.	CASSFGQGNTEAFF	TGTGCCAGCAGCTTCGGACAGGGGAACACTGAAGCTTTCTTT
TRBV19	TRBJ1-2	.	.	CASRERGYTF	TGTGCCAGTAGGGAGAGGGGCTACACCTTC
TRBV6-5	TRBJ2-7	TRBD2	few	CASSYSTSGSYEQYF	TGTGCCAGCAGTTACTCCACTAGCGGATCCTACGAGCAGTACTTC
TRBV7-2	TRBJ2-2	.	few	CASSSVRGTGELFF	TGTGCCAGCAGCTCAGTCAGGGGGACTGGGGAGCTGTTTTTT
TRBV10-1	TRBJ1-2	.	once	CASSESSGHANYGYTF	TGCGCCAGCAGTGAATCGTCCGGACACGCCAACTATGGCTACACCTTC
TRBV5-6	TRBJ2-7	.	.	CASSSFYEQYF	TGTGCCAGCAGCTCCTTCTACGAGCAGTACTTC
TRBV18	TRBJ1-6	TRBD1	.	CASSSTGGRGANSPLHF	TGTGCCAGCTCATCGACAGGGGGTAGAGGCGCTAATTCACCCCTCCACTTT
TRBV7-3	TRBJ2-1	TRBD2	few	CASSRGGGSYNEQFF	TGTGCCAGCAGCCGTGGGGGAGGGTCGTACAATGAGCAGTTCTTC
TRBV9	TRBJ1-2	.	.	CASSATDGNLHGYTF	TGTGCCAGCAGCGCCACGGACGGGAACCTGCATGGCTACACCTTC
TRBV6-5	TRBJ2-1	.	.	CASSYLQEGNEQFF	TGTGCCAGCAGTTACCTTCAGGAGGGCAATGAGCAGTTCTTC
TRBV4-2	TRBJ1-6	.	.	CASRPPQVINSPLHF	TGTGCCAGCAGACCCCCCCAGGTTATTAATTCACCCCTCCACTTT
TRBV10-3	TRBJ2-2	.	.	CAHSPQRNTGELFF	TGTGCCCACAGCCCCCAGAGGAACACCGGGGAGCTGTTTTTT
TRBV7-9	TRBJ1-2	.	.	CASSFGGGIGYTF	TGTGCCAGCAGCTTTGGGGGGGGCATTGGCTACACCTTC
TRBV5-1	TRBJ1-1	.	.	CASTVDSLNTEAFF	TGCGCCAGCACCGTGGACAGTTTGAACACTGAAGCTTTCTTT
TRBV11-2	TRBJ1-4	.	.	CASSPTGTINEKLFF	TGTGCCAGCAGCCCCACCGGGACAATTAATGAAAAACTGTTTTTT
TRBV4-1	TRBJ2-4	.	.	CASSQAAGQRNIQYF	TGCGCCAGCAGCCAGGCTGCGGGACAGAGAAACATTCAGTACTTC
TRBV5-1	TRBJ1-1	.	few	CASSLEATGPIEAFF	TGCGCCAGCAGCTTGGAGGCGACAGGTCCCATTGAAGCTTTCTTT
TRBV2	TRBJ1-4	.	.	CASSDRGDNEKLFF	TGTGCCAGCAGTGACCGGGGGGATAATGAAAAACTGTTTTTT
TRBV11-2	TRBJ1-2	.	.	CASKATGGGYTF	TGTGCCAGCAAGGCAACGGGCGGGGGCTACACCTTC
TRBV11-2	TRBJ1-1	TRBD1	.	CASSIGQDTEAFF	TGTGCCAGCAGCATCGGACAGGACACTGAAGCTTTCTTT
TRBV7-6	TRBJ1-1	.	.	CASSPYGGNTEAFF	TGTGCCAGCAGCCCCTACGGCGGTAACACTGAAGCTTTCTTT
TRBV19	TRBJ1-2	TRBD1	.	CASAPGQIYGYTF	TGTGCCAGTGCTCCGGGACAGATCTATGGCTACACCTTC
TRBV7-9	TRBJ2-1	TRBD2	.	CASSQSPGLAGNYNEQFF	TGTGCCAGCAGCCAATCCCCCGGACTAGCGGGGAACTACAATGAGCAGTTCTTC